Following are 5 T cell receptor beta chains from one sample sequenced in a study of blood T cells in healthy people across ages. Primers used in a second PCR of roughly 6 to 12 cycles were a sample-barcoded 5' primer and a J-beta primer mix. MiXCR, run by TCRdb on the 5' RACE reads, gives a single entry per CDR3 protein. This sample carries approximately 800,000 distinct CDR3 sequences, about 62% of them seen once, and the ten largest clones take 22%. The sequenced sample was blood. These receptors were obtained from a young man in good health.

This clonotype was seen a single time. This chain joins TRBV12-5 and TRBJ2-4; 8 bases map to TRBD1. TRBJ2-7 explains the end of the DNA better; the J call may be wrong. The CDR3 covers 16 residues. The germline V gene encodes CDR1 LGHNT and CDR2 FRNRAP. CDR3 residues: CASGLGTGTGLYEQYF. In nucleotides, the CDR3 is TGTGCTAGTGGTTTGGGGACTGGGACAGGCCTGTACGAGCAGTACTTC.

The chain joins TRBV10-3 to TRBJ2-3, with D possibly called TRBD1 or TRBD2 (6 bases each). Per germline, CDR1 ENHRY and CDR2 SYGVKD. Trimming took 4 bases from V and 4 from J, leaving 15 bases between them. The CDR3 is 15 residues long. The DNA of the CDR3 is TGTGCCATCAGTGGGGGGGCAGGGACGGCAGATACGCAGTATTTT. Its protein product is CAISGGAGTADTQYF.

There are a few counts of this clonotype. The chain recombines TRBV20-1 with TRBJ1-2; D not resolved. V dropped 0 bases and J dropped 4 bases, with 6 bases sitting between them. Germline V lookup: CDR1 DFQATT, CDR2 SNEGSKA (reference sequence). The CDR3 spans 12 residues. The CDR3 sequence: CSARDASYGYTF. The CDR3 nucleotides are TGCAGTGCTAGAGACGCGAGCTATGGCTACACCTTC.

In nucleotides, the CDR3 is TGTGCCAGCAGTGAAGCAGGGACGGATGGCTACACCTTC. Amino acid sequence: CASSEAGTDGYTF. This chain uses TRBV2 with TRBJ1-2; possible D gene TRBD1, 5 bases. Germline-derived CDR1 and CDR2 are SNHLY and FYNNEI. The V end was cut by 0 bases, the J end by 6 bases, with 8 bases between. CDR3 length equals 13 residues.

The rearrangement joins TRBV20-1 to TRBJ2-7, with 8 bases aligning to TRBD1. Germline CDR1 DFQATT, CDR2 SNEGSKA (reference sequence). The CDR3 is 15 residues long. J gave up 2 bases and V 7 bases, and 13 bases lay outside the gene matches. The CDR3 coding sequence is TGCAGTGTCCACTCCACAGGGGGGCCCCCCTACGAGCAGTACTTC. As protein: CSVHSTGGPPYEQYF.